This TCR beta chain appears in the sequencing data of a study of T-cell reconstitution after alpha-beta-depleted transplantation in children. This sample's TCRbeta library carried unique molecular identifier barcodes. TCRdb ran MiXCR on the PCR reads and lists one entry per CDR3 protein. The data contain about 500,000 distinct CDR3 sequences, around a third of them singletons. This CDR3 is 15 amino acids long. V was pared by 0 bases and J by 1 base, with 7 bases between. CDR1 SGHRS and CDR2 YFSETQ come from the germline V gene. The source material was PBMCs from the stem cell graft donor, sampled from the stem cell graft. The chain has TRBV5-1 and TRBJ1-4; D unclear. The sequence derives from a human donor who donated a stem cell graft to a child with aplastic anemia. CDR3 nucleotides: TGCGCCAGCAGCTTGGTGAGCGGAACTAATGAAAAACTGTTTTTT. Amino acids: CASSLVSGTNEKLFF.